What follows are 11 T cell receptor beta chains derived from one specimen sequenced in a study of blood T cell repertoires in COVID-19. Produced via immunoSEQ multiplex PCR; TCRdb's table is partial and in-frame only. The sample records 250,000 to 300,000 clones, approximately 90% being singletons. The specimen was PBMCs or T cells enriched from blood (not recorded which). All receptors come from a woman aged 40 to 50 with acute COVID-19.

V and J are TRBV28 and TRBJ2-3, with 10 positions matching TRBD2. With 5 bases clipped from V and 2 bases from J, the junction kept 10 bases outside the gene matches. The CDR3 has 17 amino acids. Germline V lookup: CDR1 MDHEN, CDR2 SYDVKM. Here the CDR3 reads CASSPSFLAGDTDTQYF. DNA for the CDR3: TGTGCCAGCAGTCCCTCCTTTCTAGCGGGAGACACAGATACGCAGTATTTT.

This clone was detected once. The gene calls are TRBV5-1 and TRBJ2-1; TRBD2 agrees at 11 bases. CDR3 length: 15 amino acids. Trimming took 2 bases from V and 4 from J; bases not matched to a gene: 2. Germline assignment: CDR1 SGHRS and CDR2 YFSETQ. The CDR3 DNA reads TGCGCCAGCAGCTTCCGACTAGCGGGGTACAATGAGCAGTTCTTC. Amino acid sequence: CASSFRLAGYNEQFF.

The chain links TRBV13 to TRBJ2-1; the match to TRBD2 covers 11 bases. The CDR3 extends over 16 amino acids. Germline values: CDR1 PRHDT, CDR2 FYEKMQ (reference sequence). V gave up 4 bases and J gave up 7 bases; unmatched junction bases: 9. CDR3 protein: CASSSNSGRAGNEQFF. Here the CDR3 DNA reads TGTGCCAGCAGCTCCAATAGCGGGAGGGCCGGTAATGAGCAGTTCTTC.

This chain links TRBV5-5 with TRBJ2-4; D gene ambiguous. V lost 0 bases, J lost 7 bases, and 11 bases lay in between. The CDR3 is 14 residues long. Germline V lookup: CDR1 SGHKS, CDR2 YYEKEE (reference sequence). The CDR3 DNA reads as TGTGCCAGCAGCTTGGCACACCAAAAGAACATTCAGTACTTC. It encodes CASSLAHQKNIQYF.

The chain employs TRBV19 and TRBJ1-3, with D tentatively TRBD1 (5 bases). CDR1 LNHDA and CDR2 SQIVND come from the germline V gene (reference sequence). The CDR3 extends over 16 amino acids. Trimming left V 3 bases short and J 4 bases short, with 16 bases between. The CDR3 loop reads CASSIDIGATGNTIYF. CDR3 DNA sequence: TGTGCCAGTAGTATCGACATAGGGGCGACGGGAAACACCATATATTTT.

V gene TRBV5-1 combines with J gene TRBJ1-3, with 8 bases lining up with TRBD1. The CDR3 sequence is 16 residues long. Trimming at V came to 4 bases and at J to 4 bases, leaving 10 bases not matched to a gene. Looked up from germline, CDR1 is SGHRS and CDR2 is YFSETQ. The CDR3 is CASSIGQGKGGNTIYF. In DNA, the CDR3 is TGCGCCAGCAGCATAGGACAGGGCAAAGGAGGAAACACCATATATTTT.

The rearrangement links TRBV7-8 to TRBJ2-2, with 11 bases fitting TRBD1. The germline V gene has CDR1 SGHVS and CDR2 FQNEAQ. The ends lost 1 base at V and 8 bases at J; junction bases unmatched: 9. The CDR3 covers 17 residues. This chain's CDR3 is CASSLVSGQGARGELFF. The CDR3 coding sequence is TGTGCCAGCAGCTTAGTGTCTGGACAGGGGGCTCGGGGGGAGCTGTTTTTT.

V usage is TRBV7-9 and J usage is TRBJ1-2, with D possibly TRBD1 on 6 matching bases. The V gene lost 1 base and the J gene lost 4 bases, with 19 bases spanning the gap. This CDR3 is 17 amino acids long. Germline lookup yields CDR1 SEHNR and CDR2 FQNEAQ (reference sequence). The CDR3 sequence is CASSLDITGIFFYGYTF. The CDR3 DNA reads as TGTGCCAGCAGCTTAGATATCACAGGGATCTTCTTCTATGGCTACACCTTC.

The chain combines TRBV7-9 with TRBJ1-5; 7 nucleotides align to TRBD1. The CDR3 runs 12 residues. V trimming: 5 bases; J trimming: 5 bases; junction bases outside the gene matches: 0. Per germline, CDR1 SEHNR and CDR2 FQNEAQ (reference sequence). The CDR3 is CASSGQDQPQHF. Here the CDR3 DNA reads TGTGCCAGCAGCGGACAGGATCAGCCCCAGCATTTT.

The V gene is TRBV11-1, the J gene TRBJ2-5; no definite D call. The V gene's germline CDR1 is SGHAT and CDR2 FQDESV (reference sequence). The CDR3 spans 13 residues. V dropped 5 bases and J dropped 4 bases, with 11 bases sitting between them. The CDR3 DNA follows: TGTGCCAGCAGCCCATTGATCGGAGAGACCCAGTACTTC. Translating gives CASSPLIGETQYF.

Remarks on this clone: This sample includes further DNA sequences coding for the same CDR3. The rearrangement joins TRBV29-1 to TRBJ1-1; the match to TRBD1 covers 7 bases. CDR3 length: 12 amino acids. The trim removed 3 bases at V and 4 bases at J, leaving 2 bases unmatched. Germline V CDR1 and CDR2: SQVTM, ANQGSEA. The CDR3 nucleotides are TGCAGCGTTGAGCAGGGGGGCACTGAAGCTTTCTTT. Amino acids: CSVEQGGTEAFF.